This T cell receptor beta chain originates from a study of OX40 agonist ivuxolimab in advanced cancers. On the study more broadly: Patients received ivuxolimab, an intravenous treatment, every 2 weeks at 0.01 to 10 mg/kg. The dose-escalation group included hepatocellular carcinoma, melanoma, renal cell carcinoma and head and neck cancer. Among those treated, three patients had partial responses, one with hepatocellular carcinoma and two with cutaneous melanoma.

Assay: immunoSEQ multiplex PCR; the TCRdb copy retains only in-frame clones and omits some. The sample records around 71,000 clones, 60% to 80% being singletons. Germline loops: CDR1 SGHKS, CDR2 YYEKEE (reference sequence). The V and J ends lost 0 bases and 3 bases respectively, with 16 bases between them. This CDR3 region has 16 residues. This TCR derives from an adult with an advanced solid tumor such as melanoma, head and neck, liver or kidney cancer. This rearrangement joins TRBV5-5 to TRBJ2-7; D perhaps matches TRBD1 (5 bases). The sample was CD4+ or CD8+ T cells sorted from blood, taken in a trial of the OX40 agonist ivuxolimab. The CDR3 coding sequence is TGTGCCAGCAGCTTGGCCAGACAGTTAGGGCTCTACGAGCAGTACTTC. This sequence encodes CASSLARQLGLYEQYF.